This is a list of T cell receptor beta chains from one sample in a study of blood T cell repertoires in COVID-19. Data came from immunoSEQ multiplex PCR; TCRdb stores just in-frame clones and leaves some out. The sample lists approximately 270,000 clones, about 86% occurring once. Material for sequencing was peripheral blood. The receptors originated from a person aged 65-85 years with COVID-19, enrolled during active disease. CDR3s include the opening cysteine and the closing phenylalanine or tryptophan. The order of the fields is V gene, clone size, D gene, J gene, CDR3 DNA, CDR3 protein. The D gene is left open where the match is weak. Clone size is shown for a subset of rows, as once, few, many or a class of expanded clone.

V: TRBV5-1; size: NA; D: TRBD1; J: TRBJ2-7; DNA: TGCGCCAGCAGCTTCAGGGGGCGGTACGAGCAGTACTTC; CDR3: CASSFRGRYEQYF
V: TRBV29-1; size: NA; D: NA; J: TRBJ1-1; DNA: TGCAGCGTTGCTAAAAGGACAGCTATGAACACTGAAGCTTTCTTT; CDR3: CSVAKRTAMNTEAFF
V: TRBV5-8; size: few; D: TRBD1; J: TRBJ2-7; DNA: TGTGCCAGCAGCTTGGGACAGGGAAGGGACGAGCAGTACTTC; CDR3: CASSLGQGRDEQYF
V: TRBV19; size: NA; D: TRBD1; J: TRBJ1-1; DNA: TGTGCCAGTAGTATTAGGAGGGGGCCCACGAACACTGAAGCTTTCTTT; CDR3: CASSIRRGPTNTEAFF
V: TRBV11-2; size: NA; D: NA; J: TRBJ2-7; DNA: TGTGCCAGCAGCGCCCCGCCAGGGAACTACGAGCAGTACTTC; CDR3: CASSAPPGNYEQYF
V: TRBV14; size: many; D: NA; J: TRBJ2-7; DNA: TGTGCCAGCAGCCCCCTCACAGGGAACGAGCAGTACTTC; CDR3: CASSPLTGNEQYF
V: TRBV28; size: NA; D: NA; J: TRBJ1-2; DNA: TGTGCCAGCCACATAGGTGGAGCGTTTCTAAGTGGCAACTATGGCTACACCTTC; CDR3: CASHIGGAFLSGNYGYTF
V: TRBV5-1; size: NA; D: NA; J: TRBJ2-7; DNA: TGCGCCAGCAGATACGGGGTGGCGGAGGAGCAGTACTTC; CDR3: CASRYGVAEEQYF
V: TRBV5-1; size: once; D: TRBD2; J: TRBJ2-1; DNA: TGCGCCAGCACTATGGGACTAGGGGCCTACAATGAGCAGTTCTTC; CDR3: CASTMGLGAYNEQFF
V: TRBV18; size: NA; D: NA; J: TRBJ1-1; DNA: TGTGCCAGCTCACCGGTCGGTATCCAAAGTTCAAGTCCGCAAGCTTTCTTT; CDR3: CASSPVGIQSSSPQAFF
V: TRBV2; size: NA; D: TRBD1; J: TRBJ1-5; DNA: TGTGCCAGCAGTGAACTCCCGGGACAGGGTTTTTTGAGCAATCAGCCCCAGCATTTT; CDR3: CASSELPGQGFLSNQPQHF
V: TRBV28; size: NA; D: NA; J: TRBJ1-5; DNA: TGTGCCAGCAGTTACCCTTCCGATAGCCAGCCCCAGCATTTT; CDR3: CASSYPSDSQPQHF
V: TRBV9; size: NA; D: NA; J: TRBJ2-2; DNA: TGTGCCAGCAGCCGACTACCGAACACCGGGGAGCTGTTTTTT; CDR3: CASSRLPNTGELFF
V: TRBV29-1; size: few; D: NA; J: TRBJ2-1; DNA: TGCAGCGTAGGACAGACCTACTCCTACAATGAGCAGTTCTTC; CDR3: CSVGQTYSYNEQFF
V: TRBV9; size: NA; D: NA; J: TRBJ1-4; DNA: TGTGCCAGCAGCGCGGGTCCTAGGGAAAAACTGTTTTTT; CDR3: CASSAGPREKLFF
V: TRBV10-3; size: NA; D: TRBD2; J: TRBJ2-7; DNA: TGTGCCATCAGTGGGACTAGCGGGAAGGGTGATCACGAGCAGTACTTC; CDR3: CAISGTSGKGDHEQYF
V: TRBV4-3; size: NA; D: NA; J: TRBJ2-7; DNA: TGCGCCAGCAGCCAAGGGCTACCAGGGGGGCTAGGTAACGAGCAGTACTTC; CDR3: CASSQGLPGGLGNEQYF
V: TRBV6-5; size: NA; D: NA; J: TRBJ1-4; DNA: TGTGCCAGCAGTCCTAGCGGGTTGAGCGAAAAACTGTTTTTT; CDR3: CASSPSGLSEKLFF
V: TRBV6-2/TRBV6-3; size: NA; D: TRBD2; J: TRBJ2-5; DNA: TGTGCCAGCAGTTACTTAGGCCTAGCGGGAGTCGAGACCCAGTACTTC; CDR3: CASSYLGLAGVETQYF
V: TRBV5-1; size: NA; D: TRBD2; J: TRBJ2-5; DNA: TGCGCCAGCAGCTTAGAGCGGGGTCAAGAGACCCAGTACTTC; CDR3: CASSLERGQETQYF
V: TRBV19; size: NA; D: NA; J: TRBJ1-2; DNA: TGTGCCAGTAGTCTCCCCGGGTCTCGGCTCTATGGCTACACCTTC; CDR3: CASSLPGSRLYGYTF
V: TRBV5-1; size: NA; D: TRBD2; J: TRBJ2-1; DNA: TGCGCCAGCAGCTTGGTTAGCGGGAGCTCGGGTGAGCAGTTCTTC; CDR3: CASSLVSGSSGEQFF
V: TRBV2; size: NA; D: NA; J: TRBJ2-1; DNA: TGTGCCAGCAGCAGGACAGTTTCCAATGAGCAGTTCTTC; CDR3: CASSRTVSNEQFF
V: TRBV29-1; size: NA; D: NA; J: TRBJ1-2; DNA: TGCAGCGTTGGGTCAGCTAACTATGGCTACACCTTC; CDR3: CSVGSANYGYTF
V: TRBV4-3; size: NA; D: TRBD2; J: TRBJ2-7; DNA: TGCGCCAGCAGCCCCGTAGCGGGAATCATGGGTTACGAGCAGTACTTC; CDR3: CASSPVAGIMGYEQYF
V: TRBV9; size: NA; D: NA; J: TRBJ1-2; DNA: TGTGCCAGCAGCCTGGGTCAGGGTAACTATGGCTACACCTTC; CDR3: CASSLGQGNYGYTF
V: TRBV18; size: NA; D: NA; J: TRBJ2-2; DNA: TGTGCCAGCGGACGGACAGCGAACACCGGGGAGCTGTTTTTT; CDR3: CASGRTANTGELFF
V: TRBV5-1; size: NA; D: TRBD2; J: TRBJ2-7; DNA: TGCGCCAGCAGCTCTTCGGGAGGCCACGAGCAGTACTTC; CDR3: CASSSSGGHEQYF
V: TRBV7-2; size: NA; D: NA; J: TRBJ2-3; DNA: TGTGCCAGCAGTCCAATCGTAGATAGCACAGATACGCAGTATTTT; CDR3: CASSPIVDSTDTQYF
V: TRBV4-3; size: once; D: NA; J: TRBJ1-2; DNA: TGCGCCAGCAGCCAAGACAGGGTTGGTGGCTACACCTTC; CDR3: CASSQDRVGGYTF
V: TRBV28; size: NA; D: NA; J: TRBJ2-5; DNA: TGTGCCAGCAGGAGAATGGGCGGGGCATGGGAGACCCAGTACTTC; CDR3: CASRRMGGAWETQYF
V: TRBV7-2; size: NA; D: NA; J: TRBJ2-3; DNA: TGTGCCAGCAGCTTAGGTTCCAGTTTCACAGATACGCAGTATTTT; CDR3: CASSLGSSFTDTQYF
V: TRBV19; size: NA; D: NA; J: TRBJ2-5; DNA: TGTGCCAGTAGTATAGATCGCGGCCCTCAGCAAGAGACCCAGTACTTC; CDR3: CASSIDRGPQQETQYF
V: TRBV5-6; size: NA; D: NA; J: TRBJ1-2; DNA: TGTGCCAGCAGCTTGGTTTGGGGGCTGGACTATGGCTACACCTTC; CDR3: CASSLVWGLDYGYTF
V: TRBV27; size: once; D: TRBD1; J: TRBJ2-7; DNA: TGTGCCAGCGGGGACAGATTCTACGAGCAGTACTTC; CDR3: CASGDRFYEQYF
V: TRBV9; size: few; D: NA; J: TRBJ1-2; DNA: TGTGCCAGCAGCCCACAGGGAAGCTATGGCTACACCTTC; CDR3: CASSPQGSYGYTF
V: TRBV27; size: NA; D: TRBD1; J: TRBJ2-7; DNA: TGTGCCAGCAGTATCCGGGACAGCCACTACGAGCAGTACTTC; CDR3: CASSIRDSHYEQYF
V: TRBV3-1/TRBV3-2; size: NA; D: NA; J: TRBJ2-5; DNA: TGTGCCAGCAGCGGCCCCGACAAAAGTGGGTACCAAGAGACCCAGTACTTC; CDR3: CASSGPDKSGYQETQYF
V: TRBV24-1; size: NA; D: TRBD1; J: TRBJ2-7; DNA: TGTGCCACCAGTGAGACACGGGACAGCTACGAGCAGTACTTC; CDR3: CATSETRDSYEQYF
V: TRBV2; size: NA; D: NA; J: TRBJ1-5; DNA: TGTGCCAGCAGGGCAGGGGTGAATCAGCCCCAGCATTTT; CDR3: CASRAGVNQPQHF
V: TRBV19; size: NA; D: TRBD1; J: TRBJ1-2; DNA: TGTGCCAGTAGTATCTTCCGACAGGGGGCGCCTCGTGAAATAGGTGGCTACACCTTC; CDR3: CASSIFRQGAPREIGGYTF
V: TRBV5-5; size: few; D: TRBD1; J: TRBJ1-5; DNA: TGTGCCAGCAGCTTGGAACCGGGTTCAGGGGGCCAGCCCCAGCATTTT; CDR3: CASSLEPGSGGQPQHF
V: TRBV4-2; size: NA; D: TRBD2; J: TRBJ2-3; DNA: TGTGCCAGCAGCCCCGGACTAGCGGGAGGCGCAGATACGCAGTATTTT; CDR3: CASSPGLAGGADTQYF
V: TRBV5-1; size: NA; D: NA; J: TRBJ2-7; DNA: TGCGCCAGCAGCGTCTTGGGGGGTACCTACGAGCAGTACTTC; CDR3: CASSVLGGTYEQYF
V: TRBV28; size: few; D: TRBD1; J: TRBJ1-1; DNA: TGTGCCAGCAGTCTCCGACAGGGGATGAACACTGAAGCTTTCTTT; CDR3: CASSLRQGMNTEAFF
V: TRBV19; size: NA; D: TRBD1; J: TRBJ1-4; DNA: TGTGCCAGTAGTTCTCTAACTTCCGGGACAGGGATTAATGAAAAACTGTTTTTT; CDR3: CASSSLTSGTGINEKLFF
V: TRBV7-3; size: NA; D: TRBD1; J: TRBJ2-7; DNA: TGTGCCAGCAGCTTAGGACAGGGAATGGGAGAGCAGTACTTC; CDR3: CASSLGQGMGEQYF